What follows is one T cell receptor (beta chain) and its context. The junction does not match germline at one end; this may be a read error. This sample is drawn from a study of CD8 T cells in Susac syndrome. Peripheral blood CD8+ and CD4+ T cells were profiled by TCR beta sequencing. The TEMRA cells underwent FACS enrichment, while the CD8+ and CD4+ T cells underwent negative isolation. Random-hexamer reverse transcription was applied to about 0.5 to 1 ug RNA. TCR beta CDR3 was amplified by immunoSEQ covering 54 Vbeta and 13 Jbeta. MiXCR, run by TCRdb on the immunoSEQ multiplex PCR reads, gives a single entry per CDR3 protein. The sample shows some 190,000 distinct CDR3 sequences, roughly 95% of them seen only once. Germline lookup yields CDR1 SEHNR and CDR2 FQNEAQ (reference sequence). This CDR3 is built from 14 residues.

The V and J genes are TRBV7-9 and TRBJ2-3; D is possibly TRBD2 (6 bases). Sample: CD4+ T cells from PBMCs. This sequence was found in a human donor in good health. The CDR3 spells CASSSGGNTNTQYF. DNA for the CDR3: TGTGCCAGCAGCTCTGGGGGGAACACAAATACGCAGTATTTT.